Below are 28 T cell receptor beta chains sequenced from a single sample in a study of human T cells and chemical hapten exposure. Time point denoted: patch test 2, 6 weeks after DPC sensitization. As for treatment: therapeutic diphenylcyclopropenone sensitization with weekly scalp DPC. TCRdb called the RACE reads again in MiXCR, with one record for every CDR3 protein. The sample records 95,000 or so distinct CDR3 sequences, more than 9.5% being singletons. Sequencing used whole blood, obtained in connection with sensitization to the hapten diphenylcyclopropenone (DPC). These receptors all stem from a woman in her thirties or forties with alopecia areata. Some clones in this sample may be carry-over from other donors' samples.

The rearrangement links TRBV20-1 to TRBJ2-4; D gene unclear. The CDR3 sequence is 15 residues long. CDR1 is DFQATT and CDR2 is SNEGSKA in the germline V gene (reference sequence). Trimming pared 5 bases from V and 3 bases from J, leaving 17 bases between. As DNA, the CDR3 is TGCAGTGCTCCTCTTATTTGGACCGGCAAAAACATTCAGTACTTC. As protein: CSAPLIWTGKNIQYF.

This clonotype came up many times. This chain's CDR3 is CASSLQPQHF. The CDR3 DNA sequence: TGTGCCAGCAGCTTACAGCCCCAGCATTTT. V gene TRBV28 combines with J gene TRBJ1-5; D is uncertain. The CDR3 is 10 amino acids. CDR1 and CDR2 from the germline V gene are MDHEN and SYDVKM. V lost 6 bases and J 7 bases, leaving 4 bases between the germline ends.

This clonotype was counted only a few times. The chain combines TRBV20-1 with TRBJ1-1; no reliable D call. Per germline, CDR1 DFQATT and CDR2 SNEGSKA (reference sequence). Trimming cost V 2 bases and J 1 base, with 8 bases left between them. This CDR3 region has 13 residues. DNA for the CDR3: TGCAGTGCTAGATGGACTGAGAACACTGAAGCTTTCTTT. It is translated as CSARWTENTEAFF.

V and J are TRBV7-2 and TRBJ1-5; 7 bases line up with TRBD1. The germline gives CDR1 SGHTA, CDR2 FQGNSA. The CDR3 loop spans 15 amino acids. The ends lost 2 bases at V and 5 bases at J; junction bases unmatched: 6. The CDR3 nucleotides read TGTGCCAGCAGCTTAAGGACAGGATCCTATCAGCCCCAGCATTTT. Residues: CASSLRTGSYQPQHF.

The chain joins TRBV7-2 to TRBJ1-4; D remains ambiguous. The CDR3 spans 14 residues. V was trimmed by 0 bases and J by 4 bases, leaving 6 bases between them. Germline CDR1 is SGHTA and CDR2 is FQGNSA. CDR3 DNA: TGTGCCAGCAGCTTAGCGATGTATAATGAAAAACTGTTTTTT. Translating it yields CASSLAMYNEKLFF.

This clonotype has a count of ten or more. The chain employs TRBV6-1 and TRBJ2-5, with a tentative D call TRBD1 (6 bases). The germline V gene encodes CDR1 MNHNS and CDR2 SASEGT. V dropped 4 bases and J dropped 4 bases, with 10 bases sitting between them. This CDR3 has 13 residues. This CDR3 is CASSGRQVETQYF. Written as DNA, the CDR3 is TGTGCCAGCAGTGGTAGACAGGTAGAGACCCAGTACTTC.

This clonotype appeared a few times. The chain links TRBV7-2 to TRBJ2-3; D unresolved. CDR3 length: 14 residues. Per germline, CDR1 SGHTA and CDR2 FQGNSA. Trimming left V 1 base short and J 0 bases short, with 5 bases between. The CDR3 spells CASSLVGSTDTQYF. The CDR3 region has the DNA TGTGCCAGCAGCTTAGTAGGCAGCACAGATACGCAGTATTTT.

Of note for this clonotype: Possible read error: a much larger clone is one base away. The CDR3 coding sequence is TGCAGTGCTAGAGAGGTAGGCACTGAAGCTTTCTTT. It translates to CSAREVGTEAFF. The chain combines TRBV20-1 with TRBJ1-1; D is unresolved. CDR3 length equals 12 residues. With 0 bases removed from V and 4 bases from J, the gap between germline ends came to 6 bases. In germline, CDR1 is DFQATT, CDR2 SNEGSKA (reference sequence).

V and J are TRBV11-2 and TRBJ2-5, with 11 bases identical to TRBD2. Unmatched junction bases numbered 8, after V lost 7 bases and J lost 1 base. The CDR3 runs 16 residues. Looked up from germline, CDR1 is SGHAT and CDR2 is FQNNGV. The CDR3 bases are TGTGCCAGCACCCCCCCCCTAGCGGGAGGCCAAGAGACCCAGTACTTC. It codes for CASTPPLAGGQETQYF.

This clonotype showed up just once. The CDR3 spells CAISGTSGRAVNNEQFF. In nucleotides, the CDR3 is TGTGCCATCAGTGGGACTAGCGGGAGGGCCGTGAACAATGAGCAGTTCTTC. V gene TRBV10-3 combines with J gene TRBJ2-1; TRBD2 matches at 15 bases. The CDR3 is 17 amino acids. V was pared by 4 bases and J by 5 bases, with 6 bases of the junction left unmatched. The V gene's germline CDR1 is ENHRY and CDR2 SYGVKD.

This clonotype was seen once. V is TRBV4-2 and J is TRBJ2-7, with 14 bases identical to TRBD2. The V gene end was trimmed by 3 bases and the J gene end by 3 bases; junction bases not matched to a gene: 1. The CDR3 is 15 amino acids. The germline V gene encodes CDR1 LGHNA and CDR2 YNFKEQ. The CDR3 DNA follows: TGTGCCAGCAGCCAGGGACTAGCGGGGGTCTACGAGCAGTACTTC. This gives the protein CASSQGLAGVYEQYF.

This clonotype occurred many times. The chain has TRBV3-1 and TRBJ2-6; D gene uncertain. Trimming cost V 1 base and J 4 bases, with 11 bases left between them. This CDR3 has 16 amino acids. Per the germline V gene, CDR1 is LGHDT and CDR2 is YNNKEL (reference sequence). The CDR3 nucleotides read TGTGCCAGCAGCCAAGGGGGTCCGTCCGGGGCCAACGTCCTGACTTTC. The encoded protein is CASSQGGPSGANVLTF.

This clonotype was found a few times. The chain recombines TRBV7-6 with TRBJ2-2; TRBD1 agrees at 8 bases. V trimming: 10 bases; J trimming: 2 bases; junction bases outside the gene matches: 6. The CDR3 sequence is 14 residues long. Germline-derived CDR1 and CDR2 are SGHVS and FNYEAQ. The CDR3 is CATSGTGNTGELFF. Here the CDR3 DNA reads TGTGCCACCTCCGGGACAGGAAACACCGGGGAGCTGTTTTTT.

CDR3 loop: CASGFPGQGEKLFF. As DNA, the CDR3 is TGTGCCAGCGGATTCCCGGGACAAGGTGAAAAACTGTTTTTT. This rearrangement joins TRBV5-6 to TRBJ1-4; possibly TRBD1 for D (6 bases). The CDR3 is 14 residues long. Per the germline V gene, CDR1 is SGHDT and CDR2 is YYEEEE. Trimming removed 7 bases at V and 7 bases at J, with 17 bases between.

This chain joins TRBV20-1 and TRBJ2-7; 9 bases match TRBD1. Looked up from germline, CDR1 is DFQATT and CDR2 is SNEGSKA (reference sequence). V gave up 0 bases and J gave up 2 bases; unmatched junction bases: 11. CDR3 length: 17 residues. CDR3 region: CSARDDTGQGTPYEQYF. DNA of the CDR3: TGCAGTGCTAGAGATGATACGGGACAGGGAACCCCCTACGAGCAGTACTTC.

In the case of this clonotype: A read error may be the cause here, since a much bigger clone is one base away. This is likely a read error, given that the CDR3 carries no conserved phenylalanine or tryptophan at its end. The genes are TRBV20-1 and TRBJ2-1, with D tentatively TRBD2 (6 bases). The CDR3 loop spans 14 amino acids. Trimming cost V 6 bases and J 0 bases, with 12 bases left between them. Germline V gene sequence: CDR1 DFQATT, CDR2 SNEGSKA (reference sequence). The CDR3 region is CSARGGSSYNEQFS. DNA of the CDR3: TGCAGTGCCCGGGGAGGAAGCTCCTACAATGAGCAGTTCTCC.

The chain recombines TRBV20-1 with TRBJ2-1; 8 bases are shared with TRBD2. With V trimmed by 5 bases and J by 5 bases, 5 bases remained unmatched. The CDR3 has 13 amino acids. Germline-derived CDR1 and CDR2 are DFQATT and SNEGSKA (reference sequence). CDR3 nucleotide sequence: TGCAGTGCTTTTGCGGGAGGACACAATGAGCAGTTCTTC. This sequence encodes CSAFAGGHNEQFF.

This clonotype was counted only a few times. This rearrangement joins TRBV10-3 to TRBJ2-1; TRBD2 matches at 13 bases. Germline values: CDR1 ENHRY, CDR2 SYGVKD. CDR3 length: 18 residues. The V gene end was trimmed by 6 bases and the J gene end by 0 bases; junction bases not matched to a gene: 8. As DNA, the CDR3 is TGTGCCATCAGCCCCGGGACTAGCGGGGCTAGCTCCTACAATGAGCAGTTCTTC. It encodes CAISPGTSGASSYNEQFF.

As to this clonotype: A much more abundant neighbour one base away suggests this may be a read error. The rearrangement joins TRBV6-6 to TRBJ1-5; no firm D call. In germline, CDR1 is MNHNY, CDR2 SVGAGI (reference sequence). CDR3 length equals 20 residues. As DNA, the CDR3 is TGTGCCGGCAGCTACATCGCAGGACTGAGAGCAGAATATAGCAATCAGCCCCAGCATTTT. Protein: CAGSYIAGLRAEYSNQPQHF.

This clonotype was picked up many times. The rearrangement links TRBV6-2 or TRBV6-3 to TRBJ1-6; 10 bases map to TRBD1. Germline V gene data show CDR1 as MNHEY and CDR2 as SVGEGT. V dropped 6 bases and J dropped 5; count of bases not matched to a gene: 4. CDR3 size: 15 residues. DNA of the CDR3: TGTGCCAGCAGCTGGGGACAGGGGAATAATTCACCCCTCCACTTT. It translates to CASSWGQGNNSPLHF.

In its sample, this clonotype was seen a few times. Here the CDR3 reads CASSVGPTTGNEQYF. Here the CDR3 DNA reads TGTGCCAGCAGCGTCGGACCGACCACAGGGAACGAGCAGTACTTC. The chain combines TRBV9 with TRBJ2-7; the D gene is possibly TRBD1 (6 bases). Trimming removed 2 bases at V and 5 bases at J, with 17 bases between. The CDR3 contains 15 residues. Germline-derived CDR1 and CDR2 are SGDLS and YYNGEE.

This clonotype appeared a few times. The chain links TRBV5-1 to TRBJ2-7; 11 nucleotides match TRBD2. Germline CDR1 and CDR2: SGHRS and YFSETQ. The CDR3 is 14 residues long. Trimming removed 4 bases from V and 5 bases from J; junction bases left unmatched: 5. The CDR3 DNA reads as TGCGCCAGCAGCCCAACTAGCGGGAGCCACGAGCAGTACTTC. As protein: CASSPTSGSHEQYF.

Only a few counts were recorded for this clonotype. V is TRBV29-1 and J is TRBJ2-3; 7 nucleotides agree with TRBD1. CDR1 is SQVTM, CDR2 ANQGSEA, per germline. The ends lost 6 bases at V and 3 bases at J; junction bases unmatched: 9. The CDR3 has 14 residues. DNA of the CDR3: TGCAGCGTGAAAAGGGACAGAGAAACAGATACGCAGTATTTT. It encodes CSVKRDRETDTQYF.

The CDR3 is CAWSPVGTSGHNEQFF. The CDR3, as DNA: TGTGCCTGGAGTCCCGTGGGGACTAGCGGACACAATGAGCAGTTCTTC. V usage is TRBV30 and J usage is TRBJ2-1; 11 nucleotides line up with TRBD2. Germline values: CDR1 GTSNPN, CDR2 SVGIG (reference sequence). J lost 5 bases, V lost 2 bases, and 8 bases had no gene match. This CDR3 region has 16 residues. Full variable domain (outside the CDR3, taken from reference TRBV30 and TRBJ2-1): SQTIHQWPATLVQPVGSPLSLECTVEGTSNPNLYWYRQAAGRGLQLLFYSVGIGQISSEVPQNLSASRPQDRQFILSSKKLLLSDSGFYLCAWSPVGTSGHNEQFFGPGTRLTVL.

V and J are TRBV7-6 and TRBJ2-1, with TRBD2 matching 7 bases. The CDR3 runs 15 residues. Trimming at V came to 4 bases and at J to 8 bases, leaving 11 bases not matched to a gene. Germline V gene lookup returns CDR1 SGHVS and CDR2 FNYEAQ. CDR3 in amino acids: CASSSQRGGIDEQFF. Here the CDR3 DNA reads TGTGCCAGCAGCTCGCAGCGGGGAGGAATCGATGAGCAGTTCTTC.

This clonotype was observed many times. The chain carries TRBV5-5 and TRBJ2-6; 8 bases are a match to TRBD1. Trimming at V came to 1 base and at J to 0 bases, leaving 6 bases not matched to a gene. Germline-derived CDR1 and CDR2 are SGHKS and YYEKEE (reference sequence). CDR3 length: 18 amino acids. CDR3 DNA sequence: TGTGCCAGCAGCTTGCTGACAGGGGCCCACTCTGGGGCCAACGTCCTGACTTTC. Encoded protein: CASSLLTGAHSGANVLTF.

The sample holds a few counts of this clonotype. The chain links TRBV27 to TRBJ1-1; possibly TRBD1 for D (5 bases). V lost 2 bases, J lost 4 bases, and 14 bases lay in between. Germline values: CDR1 MNHEY, CDR2 SMNVEV (reference sequence). The CDR3 length is 15 residues. The CDR3 DNA sequence: TGTGCCAGCAGTTTAGATTTTGGGACTAGCACTGAAGCTTTCTTT. It yields the protein CASSLDFGTSTEAFF.

This clonotype was seen at least ten times. DNA of the CDR3: TGTGCCAGCTCACCCAGACAGGGGGCGGGACACGAGCAGTACTTC. Translating it yields CASSPRQGAGHEQYF. The chain uses TRBV18 and TRBJ2-7; 10 bases line up with TRBD1. The CDR3 runs to 15 residues. Germline V CDR1 and CDR2: KGHSH, LQKENI. Unmatched junction bases numbered 7, after V lost 3 bases and J lost 5 bases.